This TCR beta chain was observed in a study of PD-L1 blockade in urothelial cancer. Peripheral blood mononuclear cells were collected from every patient before and during treatment, yielding between 1 and 8 samples per patient. The CDR3 is 17 amino acids. Germline V gives CDR1 LNHNV, CDR2 YYDKDF (reference sequence). V was cut by 0 bases and J by 2 bases, with 15 bases left in between. Profiled with immunoSEQ multiplex PCR; TCRdb holds only in-frame clones, not every one. The sample has roughly 44,000 clones, roughly four fifths seen once. Note on this clone: What it recognizes is unknown.

Findings and caveats of the study: A pretreatment blood TCR clonality that fell below the median predicted better progression-free and overall survival.

This clonotype was sampled from a man aged 70 or older with urothelial cancer. Sequences were derived from PBMCs, sampled around atezolizumab (anti-PD-L1) treatment. The gene calls are TRBV15 and TRBJ2-3, with D perhaps matching TRBD2 (6 bases). The CDR3 DNA sequence: TGTGCCACCAGCAGAGATCTGGTGGGAGGAGTCACAGATACGCAGTATTTT. This codes for CATSRDLVGGVTDTQYF.